This note documents a single TCR beta chain sequence. Its antigen remains undetermined. Base qualities are missing; no much larger clone stands one base away. The data originate from a study of high-grade serous ovarian cancer treatment subgroups (dated by TCRdb to about 2021). Background for the entire study: On average, each sample produced approximately 14,000 sequencing reads and around 8,200 unique TCR beta rearrangements. Under a laparoscopic triage algorithm, patients with high-grade serous ovarian cancer were grouped by complete gross resection or by neoadjuvant chemotherapy response, and the study profiled the TCR beta repertoires of these patients. The 30-patient cohort included some ten patients with no residual disease after primary surgery (R0), some ten excellent NACT responders, and some ten poor NACT responders. Each patient contributed one primary tumor and two metastatic tumor samples, giving 90 samples in total.

What the authors observed across the whole study: TCR clonal relatedness correlated positively with neoantigen level and, by trend, with copy number variation and mutation load from whole-genome sequencing. Repertoire similarity ranging from roughly 0.095 to 0.8 was observed between tumors from the same patient, whereas almost no similarity was observed between different patients. Spatial information was not captured by bulk tumor TCR sequencing, so insight into HGSC tumor complexity and diversity was limited. The TCR repertoire analyses centered on CDR3, leaving CDR1 and CDR2 unanalyzed.

According to the germline V gene, CDR1 reads SGHTA and CDR2 reads FQGNSA. Trimming leaves V shorter by 2 bases and J shorter by 6 bases, with the junction holding 6 bases beyond the gene matches. Measured from the cysteine to the phenylalanine, the CDR3 is 15 residues long. Here the CDR3 DNA is all that survives: 45 bases in frame from base 1. Tumor samples were obtained before definitive surgery or chemotherapy. Genomic DNA extraction was performed by the MD Anderson Biospecimen Extraction Resource, and TCR sequencing was carried out by the MD Anderson Cancer Genomics Laboratory. The 90 tumor samples were subjected to high-throughput TCR profiling using ImmunoSEQ. The original pipeline was this. Repertoire diversity metrics included richness (unique productive sequences), clonality, evenness and relatedness; Bhattacharyya coefficient assessed similarity between samples. A sensitivity analysis that removed TCRs with fewer than two reads produced consistent conclusions. TCRdb carries this immuneACCESS record with in-frame sequences only. Its versions omit some clonotypes, under half of them owing to an unresolved V gene in the studies checked, with the rest unexplained. Clone size and the V and J calls come from that table; the DNA yielded D and trimming. A total of under 15,000 clones appear in this sample, 88% of them only once. Of the sample, approximately 3% is held by the ten largest clones.

This receptor was obtained from a human donor with high-grade serous ovarian cancer. The specimen was tumor tissue. This chain is built from TRBV7-2 and TRBJ2-5, and 10 junctional nucleotides match TRBD2. The DNA sequence is TGTGCCAGCAGCTTAAGCGGGGGGGCCCAGAAGACCCAGTACTTC. Its product reads: CASSLSGGAQKTQYF. With the rest looked up from the reference TRBV7-2 and TRBJ2-5 genes rather than sequenced, the full variable domain is GAGVSQSPSNKVTEKGKDVELRCDPISGHTALYWYRQSLGQGLEFLIYFQGNSAPDKSGLPSDRFSAERTGGSVSTLTIQRTQQEDSAVYLCASSLSGGAQKTQYFGPGTRLLVL.